These 32 T cell receptor beta chains share one sample of origin, sequenced in a study of PD-L1 blockade in urothelial cancer. The repertoire was sequenced with immunoSEQ multiplex PCR; TCRdb's copy has only in-frame clones and lacks some. The sample includes about 38,000 clones, around four fifths of them seen just once. Time point given: pretreatment peripheral blood. Sequencing used PBMCs, obtained around atezolizumab (anti-PD-L1) treatment. These receptors were obtained from a man older than 75 with urothelial cancer.

This chain links TRBV5-5 with TRBJ2-7; 8 bases fit TRBD1. Trimming removed 4 bases from V and 3 bases from J; junction bases left unmatched: 9. CDR1 is SGHKS, CDR2 YYEKEE, per germline (reference sequence). The CDR3 has 15 amino acids. The CDR3 nucleotides read TGTGCCAGCAGCCGGACAGGGACAGAGCTCTACGAGCAGTACTTC. Protein: CASSRTGTELYEQYF.

The chain is built from TRBV5-5 and TRBJ2-3; 9 bases match TRBD2. Trimming at V came to 4 bases and at J to 5 bases, leaving 5 bases not matched to a gene. The CDR3 extends over 14 amino acids. CDR1 and CDR2 from the germline V gene are SGHKS and YYEKEE (reference sequence). The chain's CDR3 is CASSRGGAEDTQYF. The CDR3 nucleotides read TGTGCCAGCAGCCGCGGGGGGGCTGAAGATACGCAGTATTTT.

This sequence joins TRBV19 and TRBJ2-4; 7 bases map to TRBD1. Germline V CDR1 and CDR2: LNHDA, SQIVND (reference sequence). The trim removed 3 bases at V and 0 bases at J, leaving 11 bases unmatched. CDR3 length: 18 residues. The CDR3 sequence is CASSMATGVQSAKNIQYF. The CDR3 DNA is TGTGCCAGTAGTATGGCAACAGGGGTCCAGTCAGCCAAAAACATTCAGTACTTC.

The chain joins TRBV2 to TRBJ2-4, with D possibly being TRBD1 (5 bases). The CDR3 loop spans 12 amino acids. Germline assignment: CDR1 SNHLY and CDR2 FYNNEI. The V end was cut by 1 base, the J end by 15 bases, with 13 bases between. CDR3 DNA: TGTGCCAGCAGTGAAGAGGGGCGAAGGCGGTACTTC. Translated: CASSEEGRRRYF.

The chain recombines TRBV5-6 with TRBJ2-3; 10 nucleotides match TRBD1. The CDR3 is made up of 15 amino acids. CDR1 and CDR2 (germline): SGHDT, YYEEEE. The V segment lost 4 bases and the J segment 3 bases; nucleotides outside the gene matches: 5. The CDR3: CASSRDRGRTDTQYF. CDR3 DNA: TGTGCCAGCAGCCGGGACAGGGGTCGGACAGATACGCAGTATTTT.

The chain is built from TRBV5-1 and TRBJ1-2, with 11 bases matching TRBD1. V shed 4 bases, J shed 7 bases, and the junction held 3 bases outside the gene matches. The CDR3 contains 13 residues. The germline V gene encodes CDR1 SGHRS and CDR2 YFSETQ. In DNA form, the CDR3 reads TGCGCCAGCAGCCCCGGACAGGGGGCTGGCTACACCTTC. Protein: CASSPGQGAGYTF.

The genes are TRBV11-2 and TRBJ1-2; 8 bases align to TRBD1. Trimming at V came to 6 bases and at J to 6 bases, leaving 15 bases not matched to a gene. The CDR3 spans 16 residues. CDR1 SGHAT and CDR2 FQNNGV come from the germline V gene. The CDR3, as DNA: TGTGCCAGCAGTCGCGGACAGGGACGAGGGTCGGATGGCTACACCTTC. Its translation is CASSRGQGRGSDGYTF.

J is TRBJ2-5 and V is TRBV5-4; perhaps TRBD2 as D (6 bases). Germline V gene sequence: CDR1 SGHNT, CDR2 YYREEE (reference sequence). The CDR3 has 14 residues. Trimming took 3 bases from V and 1 from J, leaving 10 bases between them. This CDR3 reads CASSYGGSQETQYF. The CDR3 DNA sequence: TGTGCCAGCAGCTACGGAGGGAGCCAAGAGACCCAGTACTTC. The whole variable domain, filled in from reference TRBV5-4 and TRBJ2-5, reads ETGVTQSPTHLIKTRGQQVTLRCSSQSGHNTVSWYQQALGQGPQFIFQYYREEENGRGNFPPRFSGLQFPNYSSELNVNALELDDSALYLCASSYGGSQETQYFGPGTRLLVL.

The gene calls are TRBV30 and TRBJ2-1; possible D gene TRBD2, 5 bases. V was shortened by 2 bases and J by 7 bases, with 6 bases between the two germline ends. The CDR3 consists of 11 residues. From germline, CDR1 is GTSNPN and CDR2 SVGIG (reference sequence). CDR3 in DNA: TGTGCCTGGAGTTCGGGGAATGAGCAGTTCTTC. Protein product: CAWSSGNEQFF.

V and J are TRBV28 and TRBJ1-2; 9 bases line up with TRBD1. This CDR3 contains 13 residues. Germline trimming cut 6 bases from V and 4 bases from J; bases unmatched to any gene: 3. Germline V lookup: CDR1 MDHEN, CDR2 SYDVKM. The CDR3 DNA reads as TGTGCCAGCAGGGGGGACAGGGTCTATGGCTACACCTTC. Its translation: CASRGDRVYGYTF.

V usage is TRBV28 and J usage is TRBJ1-4, with TRBD1 as a possible D gene (6 bases). Trimming cost V 3 bases and J 6 bases, with 14 bases left between them. Germline V gene lookup returns CDR1 MDHEN and CDR2 SYDVKM. The CDR3 runs to 15 residues. The CDR3 DNA reads as TGTGCCAGCAGTTTGCCGACAGGTGGTTATGAAAAACTGTTTTTT. This encodes CASSLPTGGYEKLFF. The whole variable domain, filled in from reference TRBV28 and TRBJ1-4, reads DVKVTQSSRYLVKRTGEKVFLECVQDMDHENMFWYRQDPGLGLRLIYFSYDVKMKEKGDIPEGYSVSREKKERFSLILESASTNQTSMYLCASSLPTGGYEKLFFGSGTQLSVL.

The rearrangement links TRBV7-9 to TRBJ1-1, with D hard to call. The CDR3 runs 13 residues. From germline, CDR1 is SEHNR and CDR2 FQNEAQ (reference sequence). Trimming removed 2 bases from V and 0 bases from J, with 4 bases in between. The CDR3 sequence is CASSLSMNTEAFF. CDR3 sequence (DNA): TGTGCCAGCAGCTTATCCATGAACACTGAAGCTTTCTTT.

The rearrangement uses TRBV28 and TRBJ1-1; 9 nucleotides agree with TRBD1. The CDR3 runs 14 residues. Losses at the gene ends were 5 bases for V and 3 bases for J; bases not matched to a gene: 4. CDR1 and CDR2 (germline): MDHEN, SYDVKM. The CDR3 sequence is CASSMGQGYTEAFF. The DNA for the CDR3 is TGTGCCAGCAGTATGGGACAGGGTTACACTGAAGCTTTCTTT. The variable domain in full, completed from reference TRBV28 and TRBJ1-1, reads DVKVTQSSRYLVKRTGEKVFLECVQDMDHENMFWYRQDPGLGLRLIYFSYDVKMKEKGDIPEGYSVSREKKERFSLILESASTNQTSMYLCASSMGQGYTEAFFGQGTRLTVV.

The V call is TRBV5-8, the J call TRBJ1-2, with 7 bases identical to TRBD1. Germline trimming cut 4 bases from V and 3 bases from J; bases unmatched to any gene: 6. Germline lookup yields CDR1 SGHTS and CDR2 YDEGEE. The CDR3 sequence is 14 residues long. The CDR3 DNA reads TGTGCCAGCAGCCGCGGGACAGCCTACTATGGCTACACCTTC. Translating gives CASSRGTAYYGYTF.

The CDR3 sequence is CASSFRRLAGLGDTQYF. CDR3 nucleotide sequence: TGCGCCAGCAGCTTTCGACGACTAGCGGGATTGGGAGATACGCAGTATTTT. The chain links TRBV5-1 to TRBJ2-3; TRBD2 matches at 11 bases. The V gene's germline CDR1 is SGHRS and CDR2 YFSETQ. The V and J ends lost 2 bases and 5 bases, in that order; junction bases with no gene match: 10. The length of the CDR3 is 17 residues.

This clone occurred a few times. The chain recombines TRBV15 with TRBJ2-2, with TRBD2 matching over 7 bases. V trimming: 0 bases; J trimming: 3 bases; junction bases outside the gene matches: 13. CDR1 and CDR2 (germline): LNHNV, YYDKDF (reference sequence). The CDR3 is 19 amino acids. The CDR3 is CATSRDEWLGGGDTGELFF. The DNA for the CDR3 is TGTGCCACCAGCAGAGATGAATGGTTGGGCGGGGGAGACACCGGGGAGCTGTTTTTT.

This chain connects TRBV30 to TRBJ1-4, with 7 positions matching TRBD1. V dropped 0 bases and J dropped 3; count of bases not matched to a gene: 4. The CDR3 has 15 residues. CDR1 is GTSNPN and CDR2 is SVGIG in the germline V gene (reference sequence). In nucleotides, the CDR3 is TGTGCCTGGAGTGTACTAGGGGGCTCTAATGAAAAACTGTTTTTT. Translation gives CAWSVLGGSNEKLFF.

J is TRBJ2-5 and V is TRBV7-2; D perhaps matches TRBD1 (6 bases). V gave up 6 bases and J gave up 1 base, with 15 bases separating them. The V gene's germline CDR1 is SGHTA and CDR2 FQGNSA. This CDR3 is built from 15 residues. DNA for the CDR3: TGTGCCAGCAGTCGCACAGGGATCTTCCAAGAGACCCAGTACTTC. Translating it yields CASSRTGIFQETQYF.

This rearrangement joins TRBV2 to TRBJ2-2; 10 bases are a match to TRBD2. This CDR3 is 14 amino acids long. Unmatched junction bases numbered 5, after V lost 8 bases and J lost 5 bases. Germline loops: CDR1 SNHLY, CDR2 FYNNEI. CDR3 sequence reads: CASQAGGPTGELFF. In DNA, the CDR3 is TGTGCCAGCCAAGCGGGAGGGCCTACCGGGGAGCTGTTTTTT.

V is TRBV27 and J is TRBJ1-2; TRBD1 agrees at 10 bases. CDR3 size: 15 residues. From germline, CDR1 is MNHEY and CDR2 SMNVEV (reference sequence). The junction had 8 bases not matched to a gene; V was cut back by 6 bases and J by 4 bases. For the CDR3, the DNA is TGTGCCAGCAGCTTGGACAGGGGGGACCTCTATGGCTACACCTTC. Residues: CASSLDRGDLYGYTF.

The chain couples TRBV18 to TRBJ2-2; D gene uncertain. Trimming cost V 6 bases and J 7 bases, with 12 bases left between them. The CDR3 totals 13 residues. Per the germline V gene, CDR1 is KGHSH and CDR2 is LQKENI. The CDR3 nucleotides are TGTGCCAGCTCGTACTACATCGACGGGGAGCTGTTTTTT. This codes for CASSYYIDGELFF.

This chain joins TRBV15 and TRBJ2-5; 14 nucleotides align to TRBD2. CDR1 is LNHNV and CDR2 is YYDKDF in the germline V gene (reference sequence). The ends lost 0 bases at V and 5 bases at J; junction bases unmatched: 2. The CDR3 contains 16 residues. CDR3 nucleotide sequence: TGTGCCACCAGCAGAGACGGGACTAGCGGGAGTGAGACCCAGTACTTC. Amino acid sequence: CATSRDGTSGSETQYF.

The chain has TRBV6-5 and TRBJ1-5, with 7 bases lining up with TRBD1. CDR1 and CDR2 from the germline V gene are MNHEY and SVGAGI. J lost 8 bases, V lost 5 bases, and 0 bases had no gene match. The CDR3 runs to 11 residues. The CDR3 nucleotides read TGTGCCAGCAGTCAGGGGGAGCCCCAGCATTTT. It yields the protein CASSQGEPQHF.

The genes are TRBV5-1 and TRBJ2-1, with TRBD2 matching over 10 bases. J was trimmed by 6 bases and V by 7 bases; bases with no gene match: 7. Germline V gene lookup returns CDR1 SGHRS and CDR2 YFSETQ. The CDR3 extends over 14 amino acids. The CDR3 DNA follows: TGCGCCAGCGGAGGACTAGCGGAGAGCAATGAGCAGTTCTTC. Its translation is CASGGLAESNEQFF. The complete variable domain, with remaining parts taken from reference TRBV5-1 and TRBJ2-1, reads KAGVTQTPRYLIKTRGQQVTLSCSPISGHRSVSWYQQTPGQGLQFLFEYFSETQRNKGNFPGRFSGRQFSNSRSEMNVSTLELGDSALYLCASGGLAESNEQFFGPGTRLTVL.

The chain employs TRBV27 and TRBJ2-1; 15 bases align to TRBD2. V lost 0 bases to trimming and J lost 5 bases; unmatched junction nucleotides: 11. This CDR3 contains 20 residues. Looked up from germline, CDR1 is MNHEY and CDR2 is SMNVEV (reference sequence). The CDR3 here is CASSLSRGTSGRPTNNEQFF. DNA for the CDR3: TGTGCCAGCAGTTTATCGAGGGGGACTAGCGGGAGGCCCACAAACAATGAGCAGTTCTTC.

The V gene is TRBV5-6, the J gene TRBJ2-1, with 10 bases that match TRBD2. This CDR3 has 18 amino acids. CDR1 is SGHDT, CDR2 YYEEEE, per germline. Losses at the gene ends were 0 bases for V and 3 bases for J; bases not matched to a gene: 9. The DNA of the CDR3 is TGTGCCAGCAGCTTGGGCCCTAGCGGGAGACATCGCTACAATGAGCAGTTCTTC. Translating it yields CASSLGPSGRHRYNEQFF.

The chain employs TRBV5-1 and TRBJ2-4; 12 bases agree with TRBD1. The germline V gene encodes CDR1 SGHRS and CDR2 YFSETQ. Unmatched junction bases numbered 7, after V lost 0 bases and J lost 0 bases. The CDR3 covers 19 residues. The CDR3: CASSLDGTGGLRAKNIQYF. CDR3 sequence (DNA): TGCGCCAGCAGCTTGGATGGGACAGGGGGCCTGCGAGCCAAAAACATTCAGTACTTC.

In this sample, this clone turned up a few times. The chain has TRBV5-6 and TRBJ1-1, with D possibly matching TRBD1 (6 bases). Germline V gene sequence: CDR1 SGHDT, CDR2 YYEEEE. The CDR3 spans 15 residues. The V and J ends lost 0 bases and 0 bases respectively, with 9 bases between them. The CDR3 DNA follows: TGTGCCAGCAGCTTGGAGGACAGAGTGAACACTGAAGCTTTCTTT. Protein sequence: CASSLEDRVNTEAFF.

The rearrangement joins TRBV29-1 to TRBJ2-5; D is ambiguous. V lost 1 base and J lost 1, with 7 bases in between. The CDR3 is made up of 13 amino acids. CDR1 and CDR2 from the germline V gene are SQVTM and ANQGSEA. The CDR3: CSVEARSQETQYF. In nucleotides, the CDR3 is TGCAGCGTTGAAGCGCGGAGCCAAGAGACCCAGTACTTC.

This clone was seen a single time. This sequence joins TRBV9 and TRBJ2-1, with 10 bases fitting TRBD2. Looked up from germline, CDR1 is SGDLS and CDR2 is YYNGEE. The ends lost 0 bases at V and 7 bases at J; junction bases unmatched: 13. CDR3 length: 18 amino acids. CDR3 protein: CASSVATASGSGPNEQFF. In nucleotides, the CDR3 is TGTGCCAGCAGCGTAGCTACGGCTAGCGGGAGTGGGCCTAATGAGCAGTTCTTC.

V gene TRBV9 combines with J gene TRBJ2-1; weak D call: TRBD2 (5 bases). This CDR3 is built from 15 residues. With 0 bases removed from V and 1 base from J, the gap between germline ends came to 8 bases. In germline, CDR1 is SGDLS, CDR2 YYNGEE. The CDR3 nucleotides read TGTGCCAGCAGCGTAGAACTAGGTTCCTACAATGAGCAGTTCTTC. Translation gives CASSVELGSYNEQFF.

This chain joins TRBV28 and TRBJ2-2; 8 bases line up with TRBD2. The J segment lost 6 bases and the V segment lost 6 bases, leaving 9 bases of the junction unmatched. The CDR3 spans 15 residues. CDR1 MDHEN and CDR2 SYDVKM come from the germline V gene. The CDR3 spells CASRTSGGRAGELFF. CDR3 sequence (DNA): TGTGCCAGCAGAACTAGCGGCGGTAGGGCCGGGGAGCTGTTTTTT.